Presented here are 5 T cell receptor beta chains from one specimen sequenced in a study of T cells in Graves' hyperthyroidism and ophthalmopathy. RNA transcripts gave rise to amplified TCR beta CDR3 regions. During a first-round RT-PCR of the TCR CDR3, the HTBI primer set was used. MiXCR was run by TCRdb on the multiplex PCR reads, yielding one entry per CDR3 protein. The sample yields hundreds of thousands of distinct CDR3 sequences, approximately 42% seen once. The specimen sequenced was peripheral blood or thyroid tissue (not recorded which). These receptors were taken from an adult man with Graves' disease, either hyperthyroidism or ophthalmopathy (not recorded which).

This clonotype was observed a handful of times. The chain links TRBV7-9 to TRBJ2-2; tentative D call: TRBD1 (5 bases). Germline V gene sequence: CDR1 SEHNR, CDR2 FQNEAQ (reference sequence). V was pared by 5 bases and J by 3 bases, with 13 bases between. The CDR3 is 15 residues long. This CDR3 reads CASSPATGDTGELFF. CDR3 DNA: TGTGCCAGCAGCCCAGCTACAGGTGACACCGGGGAGCTGTTTTTT.

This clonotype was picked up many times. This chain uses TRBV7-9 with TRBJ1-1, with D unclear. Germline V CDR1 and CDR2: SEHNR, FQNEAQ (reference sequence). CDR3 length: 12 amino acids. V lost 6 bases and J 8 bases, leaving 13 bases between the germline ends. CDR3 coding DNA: TGTGCCAGCAGATCCCAGTGGCCAGAAGCTTTCTTT. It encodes CASRSQWPEAFF.

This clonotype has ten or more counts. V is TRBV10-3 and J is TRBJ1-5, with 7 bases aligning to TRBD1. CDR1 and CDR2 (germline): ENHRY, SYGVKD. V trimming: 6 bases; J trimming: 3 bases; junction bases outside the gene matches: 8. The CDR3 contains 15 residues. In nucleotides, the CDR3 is TGTGCCATCAGCCCAGGGACAGCCGACAATCAGCCCCAGCATTTT. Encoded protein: CAISPGTADNQPQHF.

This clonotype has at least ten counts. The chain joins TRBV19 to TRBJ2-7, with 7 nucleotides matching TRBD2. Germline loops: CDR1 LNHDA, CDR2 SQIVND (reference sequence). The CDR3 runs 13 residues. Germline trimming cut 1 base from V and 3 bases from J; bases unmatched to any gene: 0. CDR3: CASSIAGGYEQYF. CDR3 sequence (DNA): TGTGCCAGTAGTATAGCGGGAGGCTACGAGCAGTACTTC.

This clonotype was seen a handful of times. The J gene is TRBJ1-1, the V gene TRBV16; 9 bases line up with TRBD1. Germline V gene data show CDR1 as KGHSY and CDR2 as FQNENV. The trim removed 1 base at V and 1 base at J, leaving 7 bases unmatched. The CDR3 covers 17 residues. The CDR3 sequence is CASSQWNRGRANTEAFF. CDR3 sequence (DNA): TGTGCCAGCAGCCAATGGAACAGGGGGCGGGCGAACACTGAAGCTTTCTTT.